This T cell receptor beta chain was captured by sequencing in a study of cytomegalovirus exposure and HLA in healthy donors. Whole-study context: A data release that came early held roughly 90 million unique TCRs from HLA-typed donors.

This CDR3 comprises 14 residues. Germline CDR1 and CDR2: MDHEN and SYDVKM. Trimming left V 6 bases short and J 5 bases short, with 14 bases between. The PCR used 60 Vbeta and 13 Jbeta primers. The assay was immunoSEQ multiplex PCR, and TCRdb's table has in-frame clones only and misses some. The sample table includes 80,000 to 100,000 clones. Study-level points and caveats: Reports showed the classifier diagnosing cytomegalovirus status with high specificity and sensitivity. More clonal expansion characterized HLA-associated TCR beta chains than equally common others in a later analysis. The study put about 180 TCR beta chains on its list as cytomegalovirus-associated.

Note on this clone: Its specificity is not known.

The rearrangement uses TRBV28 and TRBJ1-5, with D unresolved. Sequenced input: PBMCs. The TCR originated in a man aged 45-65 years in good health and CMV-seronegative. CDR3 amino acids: CASSQIGPHQPQHF. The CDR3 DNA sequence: TGTGCCAGCAGCCAAATTGGGCCGCATCAGCCCCAGCATTTT.